A selection of T cell receptor beta chains follows, all from one sample in a study of T cells in Graves' hyperthyroidism and ophthalmopathy. MiXCR, run by TCRdb on the multiplex PCR reads, gives a single entry per CDR3 protein. The sample comprises roughly 420,000 distinct CDR3 sequences, more than 15% of which are singletons, and roughly 15% rests with the top ten. Sequencing input: blood. These receptors were obtained from a woman in her late teens or twenties with Graves' hyperthyroidism. CDR3s include the opening cysteine and the closing phenylalanine or tryptophan. The listing skips clone size in some rows; elsewhere it reads once, few, many or a size class.

cdr3_aa v_call clone_size
CASSLGDRGAGHEQYF TRBV13 many
CASNTDRRGQPQHF TRBV28 .
CASSLPPFGVGSSEQYF TRBV28 .
CASSSGLAGTYEQYF TRBV5-1 many
CASRHGRGVAYNEQFF TRBV5-1 many
CASSRNTVGRGSSYEQYF TRBV3-1 many
CASSLPRETQYF TRBV12-3/TRBV12-4 many
CASSTQFEAFF TRBV28 many
CSARPGGNHNYGYTF TRBV20-1 .
CASSLPGLAGDTQYF TRBV6-1 many
CAISDTSGRHEQFF TRBV10-3 many
CSARGGRAITEAFF TRBV20-1 .
CASSQSNGRPYNEQFF TRBV4-2 .
CSTLPSTGGSEQFF TRBV2 .
CASSLRTGGSDEQYF TRBV6-1 many
CASSIGVSRQGIYEQYF TRBV19 .
CASSATLPGLAVGGSTDTQYF TRBV2 .
CASISRSNTEAFF TRBV6-5 .
CASSPGQGSYGKNIQYF TRBV27 many
CATSRAGTGYGYTF TRBV15 many
CASRRDASSYNSPLHF TRBV6-1 many
CATSREAGGNYNEQFF TRBV6-1 few
CASTPGGTHGYTF TRBV6-1 few
CASSSGTGGIGELFF TRBV5-1 many
CASTSSGLSTDTQYF TRBV12-3/TRBV12-4 .
CASSLGLASQETQYF TRBV12-3/TRBV12-4 many